This TCR beta chain was observed in a study of blood T cell repertoires in COVID-19 (dated by TCRdb to 2020 to 2021). Turning to the overall study: The collaborator samples originated in the United States, Italy and Spain and spanned the acute and convalescent phases of COVID-19. The prospective study material was composed of cDNA or gDNA derived from T cells, B-cell-depleted T cells, or PBMCs. Subjects who had been exposed to COVID-19, were actively infected with it, or had recovered from it provided the deeply sampled blood TCRbeta repertoires that made up the dataset. The repertoires were made available in a free public database intended to serve as a resource for research on the immune response to SARS-CoV-2. The samples were drawn from two sources: the first 160 participants of the ongoing ImmuneRACE study, and over 950 subjects contributed by 6 global collaborators. Nearly every sample came with metadata listing a de-identified subject ID, COVID-19 status, age in years and sex. HLA class I and class II types, where available, came from metadata supplied by the sample provider rather than from assay-based typing.

Results and caveats for the whole study, not just this receptor: How much clinical and demographic metadata was included differed by source and by participant, and the metadata was provided uncurated.

The collaborating institutions used their own protocols to collect whole blood in K2EDTA tubes. For TCRbeta analysis, collaborators shipped samples in one of three forms: frozen whole blood, isolated PBMCs, or DNA extracted from either of those sample types. TCRbeta CDR3 regions were amplified from genomic DNA by means of the immunoSEQ Assay, a bias-controlled multiplex PCR. Per the source publication's procedure: The number of nucleated cells in each sample was estimated by amplification of reference gene primers within the assay. To quantify the absolute abundance of each unique TCRbeta CDR3 rearrangement, sequence reads were collapsed and filtered. For each sample, productive Simpson clonality was calculated by taking the square root of Simpson's diversity index across productive rearrangements. Imported from immuneACCESS, the table was reduced by TCRdb to in-frame sequences with V and J called. These copies leave out some clones; in studies compared against another copy, an unresolved V gene accounts for under half, and the cause of the remainder is not known. The D gene and trimming were derived from the DNA, and the V and J assignments and clone size from that table. For this sample there are around 700,000 clones; just under 90% appear just once. In total, the top ten clones hold roughly 0.26% of the sample.

This clone appeared once. What this receptor recognizes is not known. No per-base quality is available; no much larger clone lies one base away. CDR1 and CDR2 (SGHRS, YFSETQ) derive from the germline V gene. V loses 3 bases, J loses 6 bases, and the germline ends lie 9 bases apart. From cysteine to phenylalanine, the CDR3 is 12 amino acids long. Only CDR3 DNA remains: 36 bases, in frame from the first base. The receptor's source is a woman aged 18-35 years with acute or convalescent COVID-19. The chain links TRBV5-1 with TRBJ1-1; TRBD1 is a weak D gene call, 6 bases matching. The source material was peripheral blood. The CDR3 corresponds to CASSSHRAEAFF. The DNA sequence is given as TGCGCCAGCAGCTCACACAGGGCTGAAGCTTTCTTT. With the rest looked up from the reference TRBV5-1 and TRBJ1-1 genes rather than sequenced, the full variable domain is KAGVTQTPRYLIKTRGQQVTLSCSPISGHRSVSWYQQTPGQGLQFLFEYFSETQRNKGNFPGRFSGRQFSNSRSEMNVSTLELGDSALYLCASSSHRAEAFFGQGTRLTVV.